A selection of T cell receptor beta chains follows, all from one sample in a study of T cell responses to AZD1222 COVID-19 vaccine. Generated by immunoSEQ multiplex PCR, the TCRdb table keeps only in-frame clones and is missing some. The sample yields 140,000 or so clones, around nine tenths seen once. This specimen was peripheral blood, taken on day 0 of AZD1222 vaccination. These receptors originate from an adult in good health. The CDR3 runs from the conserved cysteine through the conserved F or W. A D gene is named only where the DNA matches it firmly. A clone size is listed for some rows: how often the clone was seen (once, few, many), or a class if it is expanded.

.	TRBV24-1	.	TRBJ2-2	TGTGCCACCAGTGAGACAGGCGCGAACACCGGGGAGCTGTTTTTT	CATSETGANTGELFF
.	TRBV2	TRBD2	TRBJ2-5	TGTGCCAGCTCCGGACTAGCGGGGATCCAAGAGACCCAGTACTTC	CASSGLAGIQETQYF
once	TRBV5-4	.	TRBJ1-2	TGTGCCAGCAGCTGGCTGAGGGGTGAAGGGGGGAACTATGGCTACACCTTC	CASSWLRGEGGNYGYTF
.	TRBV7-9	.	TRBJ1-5	TGTGCCAGCAGCCTTCACAATCAGCCCCAGCATTTT	CASSLHNQPQHF
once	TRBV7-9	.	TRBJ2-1	TGTGCCAGCAGCTTTAGAAGACCAGACAATGAGCAGTTCTTC	CASSFRRPDNEQFF
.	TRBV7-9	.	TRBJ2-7	TGTGCCAGCAGCTCTCGAGCCTACGAGCAGTACTTC	CASSSRAYEQYF
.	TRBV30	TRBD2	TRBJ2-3	TGTGCCTGGACCGCCCCGACTAGCGGGAGTAGGGGCACAGATACGCAGTATTTT	CAWTAPTSGSRGTDTQYF
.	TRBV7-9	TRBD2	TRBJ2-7	TGTGCCAGCAGCTTCCTAGCGGGAGGCTACGAGCAGTACTTC	CASSFLAGGYEQYF
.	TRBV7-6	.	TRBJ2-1	TGTGCCAGCACTTCGCAATTAGGGGGAGGGCGATACAATGAGCAGTTCTTC	CASTSQLGGGRYNEQFF
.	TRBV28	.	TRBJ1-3	TGTGCCAGCAGTTTACGGGGTTACGGAAACACCATATATTTT	CASSLRGYGNTIYF
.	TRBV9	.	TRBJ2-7	TGTGCCAGCAGCGTAGGGGCAGGGCGGTACGAGCAGTACTTC	CASSVGAGRYEQYF
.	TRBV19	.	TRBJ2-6	TGTGCCAGTAAGGGTTGGGGGTTGACTGGGGCCAACGTCCTGACTTTC	CASKGWGLTGANVLTF
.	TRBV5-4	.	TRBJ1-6	TGTGCCAGCAGCTGGAAGGGCCACGGTTCACCCCTCCACTTT	CASSWKGHGSPLHF
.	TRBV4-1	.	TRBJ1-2	TGCGCCAGCAGCTTTGGGGCCGAATATAACTATGGCTACACCTTC	CASSFGAEYNYGYTF